The 8 T cell receptor beta chains listed next were all sequenced from one sample in a study of cytomegalovirus exposure and HLA in healthy donors. The study ran its PCR with 60 Vbeta and 13 Jbeta primers. The assay was immunoSEQ multiplex PCR, and TCRdb's table has in-frame clones only and misses some. Of nearly 110,000 clones detected, roughly 70% appear once; the ten largest clones hold roughly 15%. Input material: PBMCs. The receptors stem from a woman aged 40 to 50 in good health and CMV-seropositive.

The chain links TRBV19 to TRBJ2-1; TRBD1 is a possible D gene (6 bases). With 4 bases removed from V and 4 bases from J, the gap between germline ends came to 11 bases. From germline, CDR1 is LNHDA and CDR2 SQIVND (reference sequence). The CDR3 consists of 14 residues. CDR3 nucleotides: TGTGCCAGTAGTACCCCCGACAGGTACAATGAGCAGTTCTTC. This sequence encodes CASSTPDRYNEQFF. The full variable domain, its missing parts supplied by reference TRBV19 and TRBJ2-1, is DGGITQSPKYLFRKEGQNVTLSCEQNLNHDAMYWYRQDPGQGLRLIYYSQIVNDFQKGDIAEGYSVSREKKESFPLTVTSAQKNPTAFYLCASSTPDRYNEQFFGPGTRLTVL.

V usage is TRBV9 and J usage is TRBJ2-7; 8 bases are a match to TRBD2. Germline V gene sequence: CDR1 SGDLS, CDR2 YYNGEE. CDR3 length: 15 residues. Germline trimming cut 0 bases from V and 3 bases from J; bases unmatched to any gene: 5. The CDR3 here is CASSVESGGLYEQYF. Written as DNA, the CDR3 is TGTGCCAGCAGCGTAGAGAGCGGGGGCCTCTACGAGCAGTACTTC.

The V gene is TRBV6-5, the J gene TRBJ1-3; tentatively, D is TRBD1 (6 bases). Between the trimmed V and J ends, which lost 0 bases and 0 bases, there was a span of 9 bases. There are 16 residues in the CDR3. Germline CDR1 and CDR2: MNHEY and SVGAGI. Here the CDR3 reads CASSYSGTSSGNTIYF. In DNA, the CDR3 is TGTGCCAGCAGTTACTCGGGGACATCCTCTGGAAACACCATATATTTT.

This chain joins TRBV7-3 and TRBJ2-6, with TRBD1 as a possible D gene (6 bases). The germline gives CDR1 SGHTA, CDR2 FQGTGA. This CDR3 has 16 amino acids. V shed 4 bases and J shed 0 bases, with 10 bases lying between them. In nucleotides, the CDR3 is TGTGCCAGCAGCTCGGGACAAACCTCTGGGGCCAACGTCCTGACTTTC. Protein product: CASSSGQTSGANVLTF.

V usage is TRBV6-6 and J usage is TRBJ1-1, with 9 bases aligning to TRBD1. The junction had 4 bases not matched to a gene; V was cut back by 4 bases and J by 1 base. The CDR3 is 15 amino acids. Germline assignment: CDR1 MNHNY and CDR2 SVGAGI (reference sequence). CDR3 protein: CASSFGQGKNTEAFF. DNA for the CDR3: TGTGCCAGCAGTTTTGGACAGGGGAAGAACACTGAAGCTTTCTTT.

This chain uses TRBV30 with TRBJ1-4, with 9 bases matching TRBD1. The CDR3 length is 14 residues. V shed 2 bases and J 8 bases; nucleotides not matched to a gene: 6. Germline CDR1 is GTSNPN and CDR2 is SVGIG (reference sequence). This CDR3 reads CAWSQDRGREKLFF. Written as DNA, the CDR3 is TGTGCCTGGAGTCAGGACAGGGGACGCGAAAAACTGTTTTTT.

The chain has TRBV5-4 and TRBJ2-5; D remains ambiguous. The J call could be wrong; TRBJ2-7 is a better fit for the DNA end. The germline V gene has CDR1 SGHNT and CDR2 YYREEE (reference sequence). There are 16 residues in the CDR3. The CDR3 protein is CASSAAGSLTPYEQYF. Here the CDR3 DNA reads TGTGCCAGCAGCGCGGCCGGGTCCCTCACACCCTACGAGCAGTACTTC.

The V gene is TRBV9, the J gene TRBJ2-2; TRBD2 aligns across 11 bases. CDR1 is SGDLS and CDR2 is YYNGEE in the germline V gene. J lost 13 bases, V lost 2 bases, and 10 bases had no gene match. The CDR3 consists of 15 residues. The DNA of the CDR3 is TGTGCCAGCAGCGTTTCTAGCGGGGGGCTTCCTGGGCTGTTTTTT. Its translation: CASSVSSGGLPGLFF.